The rows below give T cell receptor beta chains drawn from one sample of a study of identical twins. TCRdb reprocessed the 5' RACE reads with MiXCR, giving one entry per CDR3 protein. Here the sample spans 690,000 or so distinct CDR3 sequences, over 8.5% being singletons. These data are also associated with another study on yellow fever vaccine responses in identical twins.

The sequenced sample was PBMCs. The receptors come from a woman in her late teens or twenties in good health. Both conserved end residues are part of each CDR3. A D gene is named only where the DNA matches it firmly. Some rows have no size entry. The others give once, few or many, or a class for an expanded clone.

j_call	v_call	clone_size	d_call	cdr3_aa	cdr3_nt
TRBJ1-2	TRBV7-9	.	.	CASSSRQEDYGYTF	TGTGCCAGCAGCTCCAGACAGGAAGACTATGGCTACACCTTC
TRBJ2-7	TRBV29-1	.	.	CSAAAGSYEQYF	TGCAGCGCCGCGGCAGGGTCCTACGAGCAGTACTTC
TRBJ2-7	TRBV3-1	.	TRBD2	CASSQVAGGTEQYF	TGTGCCAGCAGCCAAGTAGCGGGAGGGACCGAGCAGTACTTC
TRBJ2-1	TRBV24-1	.	TRBD1	CATSESGTGLIYNEQFF	TGTGCCACCAGTGAATCCGGGACAGGGCTGATCTACAATGAGCAGTTCTTC
TRBJ2-5	TRBV6-2/TRBV6-3	.	TRBD2	CASSSGTSGKKTQYF	TGTGCCAGCAGCTCCGGGACTAGCGGTAAAAAGACCCAGTACTTC
TRBJ2-7	TRBV9	few	.	CASSVTDSRYEQYF	TGTGCCAGCAGCGTAACCGACAGCCGCTACGAGCAGTACTTC
TRBJ1-2	TRBV28	few	.	CASMRRGTTYGYTF	TGTGCCAGCATGCGCCGAGGGACAACCTATGGCTACACCTTC
TRBJ2-2	TRBV5-1	few	.	CASSFNRVNTGELFF	TGCGCCAGCAGCTTTAATCGGGTGAACACCGGGGAGCTGTTTTTT
TRBJ1-4	TRBV12-3/TRBV12-4	.	.	CASSFEVHDEKLFF	TGTGCCAGCAGTTTCGAGGTTCACGATGAAAAACTGTTTTTT
TRBJ2-7	TRBV14	many	.	CASSQERVVSYEQYF	TGTGCCAGCAGCCAAGAAAGGGTCGTCTCCTACGAGCAGTACTTC
TRBJ2-7	TRBV5-1	few	TRBD2	CASSSHTLTSGSYEQYF	TGCGCCAGCAGCTCCCACACCCTTACTAGCGGGAGCTACGAGCAGTACTTC
TRBJ2-7	TRBV5-5	.	TRBD2	CASSLTSGASYEQYF	TGTGCCAGCAGCTTGACTAGCGGGGCATCCTACGAGCAGTACTTC
TRBJ2-2	TRBV10-3	.	.	CATAGGPDARELFF	TGTGCCACGGCAGGCGGGCCAGACGCCCGGGAGCTGTTTTTT
TRBJ1-5	TRBV5-6	many	TRBD1	CASSVGQLNQPQHF	TGTGCCAGCAGCGTGGGACAGTTGAATCAGCCCCAGCATTTT
TRBJ2-1	TRBV2	.	TRBD2	CASRLLAGVQNEQFF	TGTGCCAGCAGGCTGCTAGCGGGAGTCCAAAATGAGCAGTTCTTC
TRBJ2-3	TRBV2	few	TRBD2	CASSPGGTTDTQYF	TGTGCCAGCAGCCCCGGGGGGACCACAGATACGCAGTATTTT
TRBJ2-2	TRBV12-3/TRBV12-4	.	TRBD2	CAAGLAGGRGGELFF	TGTGCCGCTGGACTAGCGGGGGGGCGTGGCGGGGAGCTGTTTTTT
TRBJ2-2	TRBV7-7	few	.	CASSPRELALTGELFF	TGTGCTAGCAGCCCTAGGGAACTAGCCCTCACCGGGGAGCTGTTTTTT
TRBJ2-7	TRBV5-1	many	.	CASSPPYEQYF	TGCGCCAGCAGCCCGCCCTACGAGCAGTACTTC
TRBJ2-2	TRBV6-5	.	.	CASSYVAGFNTGELFF	TGTGCCAGCAGTTACGTGGCAGGCTTCAACACCGGGGAGCTGTTTTTT
TRBJ2-3	TRBV2	.	.	CASSEQADTQYF	TGTGCCAGCAGCGAACAAGCAGATACGCAGTATTTT
TRBJ2-7	TRBV10-1	many	.	CASSDGGSLDEQYF	TGCGCCAGCAGTGACGGAGGGAGTCTCGACGAGCAGTACTTC
TRBJ2-7	TRBV5-1	many	TRBD2	CASSVGTSGRSVYEQYF	TGCGCCAGCAGCGTCGGGACTAGCGGGAGGTCCGTCTACGAGCAGTACTTC
TRBJ2-4	TRBV11-2	.	TRBD2	CASSPGLAGFIAKNIQYF	TGTGCCAGCAGCCCGGGACTAGCGGGATTTATAGCCAAAAACATTCAGTACTTC
TRBJ2-7	TRBV6-5	many	.	CASRGTYEQYF	TGTGCCAGCCGGGGTACTTACGAGCAGTACTTC
TRBJ2-7	TRBV29-1	.	TRBD1	CSVANRGDEQYF	TGCAGCGTTGCCAACAGGGGGGACGAGCAGTACTTC
TRBJ1-1	TRBV27	many	TRBD1	CASRTGATEAFF	TGTGCCAGCAGAACAGGGGCAACTGAAGCTTTCTTT
TRBJ2-1	TRBV18	few	TRBD2	CASSPLAGAPNEQFF	TGTGCCAGCTCACCACTAGCGGGAGCTCCAAATGAGCAGTTCTTC
TRBJ2-5	TRBV12-3/TRBV12-4	few	.	CASSLSLGGRGGSQETQYF	TGTGCCAGCAGTTTGAGTTTAGGGGGGAGGGGCGGTTCCCAAGAGACCCAGTACTTC
TRBJ2-6	TRBV12-3/TRBV12-4	many	.	CASSPRRQSSGANVLTF	TGTGCCAGCAGTCCCCGCCGACAGTCCTCTGGGGCCAACGTCCTGACTTTC
TRBJ1-2	TRBV12-3/TRBV12-4	many	.	CASSAGQGAANNYGYTF	TGTGCCAGCAGTGCTGGTCAGGGCGCTGCTAATAACTATGGCTACACCTTC
TRBJ2-3	TRBV3-1	many	.	CASSQDLVGNADTQYF	TGTGCCAGCAGCCAAGATCTTGTCGGGAACGCAGATACGCAGTATTTT
TRBJ2-5	TRBV2	few	.	CASSETGAPQETQYF	TGTGCCAGCAGTGAAACGGGGGCCCCTCAAGAGACCCAGTACTTC
TRBJ2-5	TRBV27	many	.	CASSFFGGSQETQYF	TGTGCCAGCAGTTTCTTCGGGGGTTCTCAAGAGACCCAGTACTTC
TRBJ2-7	TRBV2	.	.	CASSEEDAGGSEQYF	TGTGCCAGCAGTGAAGAAGACGCAGGGGGGTCCGAGCAGTACTTC
TRBJ2-7	TRBV3-1	.	.	CASSHSNQGMVGEQYF	TGTGCCAGCAGCCACTCGAATCAGGGGATGGTGGGCGAGCAGTACTTC
TRBJ2-3	TRBV5-1	.	TRBD2	CASSLATGGNTDTQYF	TGCGCCAGCAGCTTGGCCACGGGGGGTAACACAGATACGCAGTATTTT
TRBJ2-1	TRBV27	few	.	CASSLKGNGVNEQFF	TGTGCCAGCAGTTTAAAGGGTAACGGTGTCAATGAGCAGTTCTTC
TRBJ2-1	TRBV7-2	.	TRBD1	CASSPGQGAANEQFF	TGTGCCAGCAGCCCAGGACAGGGGGCAGCCAATGAGCAGTTCTTC
TRBJ1-2	TRBV27	.	TRBD1	CASSLTPGGVYGYTF	TGTGCCAGCAGTTTAACGCCAGGGGGCGTCTATGGCTACACCTTC
TRBJ2-3	TRBV9	many	.	CASSVASDTQYF	TGTGCCAGCAGCGTAGCTTCAGATACGCAGTATTTT
TRBJ2-1	TRBV7-2	many	.	CASSLRRVSGFYNEQFF	TGTGCCAGCAGCTTAAGGCGGGTGAGCGGGTTCTACAATGAGCAGTTCTTC
TRBJ2-1	TRBV5-5	many	.	CASSLADGAWARNEQFF	TGTGCCAGCAGCCTGGCCGACGGAGCGTGGGCGAGGAATGAGCAGTTCTTC
TRBJ2-1	TRBV4-3	few	TRBD2	CASSPGYRTSGGNEQFF	TGCGCCAGCAGCCCTGGTTATAGGACTAGCGGTGGCAATGAGCAGTTCTTC
TRBJ2-7	TRBV10-3	many	.	CAILAPGSYEQYF	TGTGCCATTCTAGCCCCCGGATCCTACGAGCAGTACTTC